Below, 23 T cell receptor beta chains from the same sample are listed, as sequenced in a study of blood T cells in healthy people across ages. A J-beta primer mix and a sample-barcoded 5' primer were used in a second PCR of about 7 to 12 cycles. TCRdb itself ran the 5' RACE reads through MiXCR, one entry per CDR3 protein. The table lists some 760,000 distinct CDR3 sequences, 20% to 25% of them singletons. The same data also contributed to another study, on T cells of mothers and their children.

Sequencing was carried out using blood. These receptors all come from a boy between 10 and 17 years old in good health.

The CDR3 bases are TGTGCCAGCAGCCAAGGACAGGGTATCTCTGGGGCCAACGTCCTGACTTTC. Translating gives CASSQGQGISGANVLTF. The chain employs TRBV4-2 and TRBJ2-6; 7 bases align to TRBD1. Germline CDR1 LGHNA, CDR2 YNFKEQ. V was pared by 1 base and J by 0 bases, with 3 bases of the junction left unmatched. The CDR3 loop spans 17 amino acids.

The chain is built from TRBV7-9 and TRBJ2-5, with D tentatively TRBD1 or TRBD2 (5 bases each). Trimming took 2 bases from V and 5 from J, leaving 18 bases between them. The CDR3 has 16 residues. Germline V gene lookup returns CDR1 SEHNR and CDR2 FQNEAQ (reference sequence). CDR3 DNA: TGTGCCAGCAGCTTAACCACAGGAGGCCTTGGGGAGACCCAGTACTTC. Amino acid sequence: CASSLTTGGLGETQYF.

The rearrangement joins TRBV20-1 to TRBJ2-3; D may be TRBD2 (5 bases). In germline, CDR1 is DFQATT, CDR2 SNEGSKA (reference sequence). This CDR3 comprises 17 residues. With 0 bases removed from V and 6 bases from J, the gap between germline ends came to 22 bases. The CDR3, as DNA: TGCAGTGCTAGAGAGTCTGGCAGCGGACCCGCTTCGGATACGCAGTATTTT. This encodes CSARESGSGPASDTQYF.

This rearrangement joins TRBV13 to TRBJ2-4, with D maybe TRBD2 (6 bases). The V end lost 0 bases, the J end lost 0 bases, and 15 bases lay between the germline ends. The germline CDR1 and CDR2 sequences are PRHDT and FYEKMQ (reference sequence). This CDR3 spans 18 amino acids. The CDR3 sequence: CASSLGVLAGLAKNIQYF. The DNA for the CDR3 is TGTGCCAGCAGCTTAGGAGTTCTGGCGGGGCTAGCCAAAAACATTCAGTACTTC.

Comments on this clonotype: The junction departs from germline at one end; a sequencing error may be responsible. The chain is built from TRBV5-6 and TRBJ2-5; D may be TRBD1 or TRBD2 (5 bases each). TRBJ2-7 explains the end of the DNA better; the J call may be wrong. The CDR3 has 16 amino acids. From germline, CDR1 is SGHDT and CDR2 YYEEEE. The CDR3 nucleotides are TGTGCCAGCACCTTGGGCAGGGACGATCTAAAAGGCGAGCAGTACTTC. It is translated as CASTLGRDDLKGEQYF.

J is TRBJ2-5 and V is TRBV9, with D perhaps matching TRBD2 (6 bases). V dropped 1 base and J dropped 7 bases, with 14 bases sitting between them. Germline CDR1 and CDR2: SGDLS and YYNGEE. The CDR3 loop spans 14 amino acids. The CDR3 DNA sequence: TGTGCCAGCAGCGTAAGGTCGGGGGTTGGGACCCAGTACTTC. Amino acid sequence: CASSVRSGVGTQYF.

The V call is TRBV20-1, the J call TRBJ2-5; the D is unclear. Judging by the DNA end, TRBJ2-1 fits better; the J call may be wrong. The CDR3 runs to 10 residues. Germline CDR1 reads DFQATT; CDR2 reads SNEGSKA (reference sequence). CDR3 bases: TGCAGTGGTTACTACAATGAGCAGTTCTTC. Translation gives CSGYYNEQFF.

The chain couples TRBV9 to TRBJ2-2; 12 bases map to TRBD2. The CDR3 totals 15 residues. CDR1 and CDR2 (germline): SGDLS, YYNGEE. The J segment lost 5 bases and the V segment lost 6 bases, leaving 5 bases of the junction unmatched. The CDR3 DNA reads as TGTGCCAGCAACCTAGCGGGGGGGCGAACCGGGGAGCTGTTTTTT. It encodes CASNLAGGRTGELFF. The complete variable domain, with remaining parts taken from reference TRBV9 and TRBJ2-2, reads DSGVTQTPKHLITATGQRVTLRCSPRSGDLSVYWYQQSLDQGLQFLIQYYNGEERAKGNILERFSAQQFPDLHSELNLSSLELGDSALYFCASNLAGGRTGELFFGEGSRLTVL.

This clonotype was observed a few times. The gene calls are TRBV20-1 and TRBJ2-5; 14 nucleotides line up with TRBD2. The last part of the DNA fits TRBJ2-7 better; the J call may be wrong. CDR3 length: 14 amino acids. The germline V gene encodes CDR1 DFQATT and CDR2 SNEGSKA (reference sequence). Here the CDR3 reads CSVLDGLAGGEQYF. The CDR3 DNA reads as TGCAGTGTCTTGGACGGACTAGCGGGAGGCGAGCAGTACTTC.

This clonotype has only a few counts. This chain joins TRBV25-1 and TRBJ2-7; 7 bases align to TRBD2. After removal of 4 bases from V and 0 bases from J, the junction contained 6 bases not matched to a gene. The CDR3 is 15 residues long. Germline V lookup: CDR1 MGHDK, CDR2 SYGVNS. CDR3 protein: CASSGWEGSSYEQYF. The CDR3 DNA is TGTGCCAGCAGTGGATGGGAGGGCAGCTCCTACGAGCAGTACTTC.

This clonotype showed up many times. V is TRBV15 and J is TRBJ2-5; D may be TRBD2 (5 bases). The CDR3 extends over 13 amino acids. The germline gives CDR1 LNHNV, CDR2 YYDKDF (reference sequence). V lost 0 bases and J 5 bases, leaving 7 bases between the germline ends. The CDR3 loop is CATSRDRGETQYF. For the CDR3, the DNA is TGTGCCACCAGCAGAGATCGGGGTGAGACCCAGTACTTC.

The chain links TRBV12-3 or TRBV12-4 to TRBJ2-7; D is undetermined. V was pared by 6 bases and J by 4 bases, with 13 bases between. There are 13 residues in the CDR3. CDR3 loop: CASRTGPNYEQYF. The CDR3 DNA reads TGTGCCAGCAGAACCGGGCCAAATTACGAGCAGTACTTC.

The chain joins TRBV20-1 to TRBJ1-4, with D hard to call. Trimming took 0 bases from V and 15 from J, leaving 20 bases between them. CDR3 length: 14 residues. In germline, CDR1 is DFQATT, CDR2 SNEGSKA (reference sequence). Here the CDR3 DNA reads TGCAGTGCTAGAGAGCCTACAGAACCCGGCCGATTGTTTTTT. Protein sequence: CSAREPTEPGRLFF.

This clonotype appeared a few times. V and J are TRBV4-3 and TRBJ2-7; a weak D match, TRBD1 (5 bases). In germline, CDR1 is LGHNA, CDR2 YSLEER. CDR3 length equals 15 residues. Trimming cost V 0 bases and J 3 bases, with 12 bases left between them. The CDR3 is CASSQDRWTYYEQYF. Here the CDR3 DNA reads TGCGCCAGCAGCCAAGATAGGTGGACATACTACGAGCAGTACTTC.

Details on this clonotype: At one end, the junction sequence differs from germline, possibly due to a read error. The chain combines TRBV5-1 with TRBJ2-3; 8 bases fit TRBD2. This CDR3 has 15 residues. Germline V gives CDR1 SGHRS, CDR2 YFSETQ. The CDR3 DNA follows: TGCGCCGGCAGCTTCAACGGGAGGGCCACAGATACGCAGTATTTT. Its protein product is CAGSFNGRATDTQYF.

This clonotype was counted between two and nine times. The chain combines TRBV6-1 with TRBJ1-1, with D perhaps matching TRBD1 (5 bases). This CDR3 has 14 amino acids. CDR1 MNHNS and CDR2 SASEGT come from the germline V gene. V was trimmed by 6 bases and J by 0 bases, leaving 11 bases between them. DNA of the CDR3: TGTGCCAGCAGAGAGGGACGGTTGAACACTGAAGCTTTCTTT. Translating it yields CASREGRLNTEAFF.

This clonotype was detected a few times. The V call is TRBV12-3 or TRBV12-4, the J call TRBJ2-2, with TRBD2 matching over 7 bases. The CDR3 length is 17 residues. V trimming: 3 bases; J trimming: 0 bases; junction bases outside the gene matches: 7. The DNA of the CDR3 is TGTGCCAGCAGTTTCCCAATCGGGAGGACGAACACCGGGGAGCTGTTTTTT. Amino acid sequence: CASSFPIGRTNTGELFF.

This clonotype was recorded a few times. The chain joins TRBV6-5 to TRBJ2-5; the D gene could be TRBD1 or TRBD2 (5 bases each). Germline loops: CDR1 MNHEY, CDR2 SVGAGI. The CDR3 runs 15 residues. V was shortened by 0 bases and J by 2 bases, with 10 bases between the two germline ends. The CDR3 sequence: CASSYSGTRQETQYF. DNA for the CDR3: TGTGCCAGCAGTTACTCTGGGACGAGACAAGAGACCCAGTACTTC.

This clonotype was counted between two and nine times. V gene TRBV7-8 combines with J gene TRBJ1-4; D remains ambiguous. V was clipped by 1 base and J by 8 bases, with 14 bases between them. This CDR3 has 15 residues. Germline-derived CDR1 and CDR2 are SGHVS and FQNEAQ. The CDR3 bases are TGTGCCAGCAGCTTAGGTTCAGGCCTTAGGGAAAAACTGTTTTTT. Protein: CASSLGSGLREKLFF.

This clonotype was picked up a small number of times. V gene TRBV20-1 combines with J gene TRBJ2-7, with a tentative D call TRBD2 (5 bases). V was clipped by 5 bases and J by 5 bases, with 16 bases between them. The CDR3 length is 13 residues. Germline V gene sequence: CDR1 DFQATT, CDR2 SNEGSKA (reference sequence). The CDR3 loop is CSAGVPAGHEQYF. The CDR3 bases are TGCAGTGCTGGAGTCCCGGCGGGCCACGAGCAGTACTTC.

The chain combines TRBV6-1 with TRBJ2-1, with TRBD1 matching over 7 bases. V was pared by 6 bases and J by 2 bases, with 13 bases of the junction left unmatched. Per the germline V gene, CDR1 is MNHNS and CDR2 is SASEGT. CDR3 length: 17 residues. CDR3 DNA sequence: TGTGCCAGCAGCAACAACAGGGGCCTAAGCCCCTACAATGAGCAGTTCTTC. Protein product: CASSNNRGLSPYNEQFF.

V gene TRBV7-3 combines with J gene TRBJ2-7, with D unclear. Germline CDR1 SGHTA, CDR2 FQGTGA. The CDR3 spans 15 residues. Trimming took off 5 bases at V and 5 bases at J, with 19 bases between the two ends. The CDR3 region is CASSPRGGVDDEQYF. The CDR3 DNA sequence: TGTGCCAGCAGCCCACGCGGTGGGGTTGACGACGAGCAGTACTTC.

This sequence joins TRBV7-9 and TRBJ2-1, with D perhaps being TRBD1 or TRBD2 (6 bases each). Trimming pared 5 bases from V and 4 bases from J, leaving 21 bases between. This CDR3 region has 17 residues. Germline CDR1 reads SEHNR; CDR2 reads FQNEAQ (reference sequence). CDR3 DNA: TGTGCCAGCAGCCTGGGCGCGACTAGGGGGGTTTACAATGAGCAGTTCTTC. Its translation: CASSLGATRGVYNEQFF.